This T cell receptor beta chain was retrieved from a study of blood T cell repertoires in COVID-19. On the study more broadly: Both acute and convalescent COVID-19 samples were obtained from the United States, Italy and Spain. PBMCs, B-cell-depleted T cells, or T cells were the source of the cDNA or gDNA that made up the material.

In the authors' methods: Amplification with reference gene primers provided the estimates of nucleated cell counts. The method was immunoSEQ multiplex PCR; TCRdb's version includes in-frame clones alone and lacks a portion of them. V and J calls and clone size are given by that table; D and trimming were obtained from the DNA. The sample lists 150,000 to 200,000 clones; roughly 89% were seen once. This receptor was obtained from a woman between 45 and 65 years old with acute or convalescent COVID-19. The sample taken for sequencing was peripheral blood.

The CDR3 loop is CATSDLGQDYGYTF. Here the CDR3 DNA reads TGTGCCACCAGTGATTTGGGGCAGGACTATGGCTACACCTTC. This rearrangement joins TRBV24-1 to TRBJ1-2; D gene ambiguous. The ends were cut back, 0 bases at V and 3 bases at J, with 7 bases in the middle. CDR1 and CDR2 (germline): KGHDR, SFDVKD. This CDR3 is 14 amino acids long.